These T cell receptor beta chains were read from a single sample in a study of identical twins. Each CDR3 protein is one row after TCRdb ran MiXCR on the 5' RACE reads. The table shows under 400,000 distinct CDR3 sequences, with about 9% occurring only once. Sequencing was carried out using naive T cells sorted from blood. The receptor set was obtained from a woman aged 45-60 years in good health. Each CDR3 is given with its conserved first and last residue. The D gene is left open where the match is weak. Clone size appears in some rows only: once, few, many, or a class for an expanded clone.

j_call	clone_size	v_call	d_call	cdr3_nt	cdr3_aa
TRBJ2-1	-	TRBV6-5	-	TGTGCCACCAAGGGAAGCGACAGGTCCTACAATGAGCAGTTCTTC	CATKGSDRSYNEQFF
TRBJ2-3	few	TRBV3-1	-	TGTGCCAGCAGCCAAGGAGTGGGGCGGACAGATACGCAGTATTTT	CASSQGVGRTDTQYF
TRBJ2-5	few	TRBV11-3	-	TGTGCCAGCAGCTTAGCGGGCTTGGGGAAGACCCAGTACTTC	CASSLAGLGKTQYF
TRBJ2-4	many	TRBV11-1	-	TGTGCCAGCAGCCCCAGAGGTCCGGCGAACCAAAACATTCAGTACTTC	CASSPRGPANQNIQYF
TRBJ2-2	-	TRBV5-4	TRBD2	TGTGCCAGCAGCCCAGATATCGGGAGGCGGGGCGGGGAGCTGTTTTTT	CASSPDIGRRGGELFF
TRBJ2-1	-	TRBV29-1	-	TGCAGCGTCGGCGGACGGGGCTCCTACAATGAGCAGTTCTTC	CSVGGRGSYNEQFF
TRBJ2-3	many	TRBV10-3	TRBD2	TGTGCCATCAAGTCGCTAGCGGGAGAGGAGGGCACAGATACGCAGTATTTT	CAIKSLAGEEGTDTQYF
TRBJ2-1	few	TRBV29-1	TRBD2	TGCAGCGTTGAAAGGGGGGGACTAGCCCTAAGCTCCTACAATGAGCAGTTCTTC	CSVERGGLALSSYNEQFF
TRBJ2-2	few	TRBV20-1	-	TGCAGTGCTAGAGGTGTTTTCTCCGGGGAGCTGTTTTTT	CSARGVFSGELFF
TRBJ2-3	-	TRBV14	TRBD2	TGTGCCAGCAGCCCAGCGGGAGTGGGCACAGATACGCAGTATTTT	CASSPAGVGTDTQYF
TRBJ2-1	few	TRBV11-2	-	TGTGCCAGCAGCTTAGATGTCTACAATGAGCAGTTCTTC	CASSLDVYNEQFF
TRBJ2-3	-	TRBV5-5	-	TGTGCCAGCATCATTTCCCCCTTAGATACGCGGTATTTT	CASIISPLDTRYF
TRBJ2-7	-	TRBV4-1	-	TGCGCCAGCAGCCTAAGATCCCCTGGGGACGAGCAGTACTTC	CASSLRSPGDEQYF
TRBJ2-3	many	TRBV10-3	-	TGTGCCATTGGGGCTACAGATACGCAGTATTTT	CAIGATDTQYF
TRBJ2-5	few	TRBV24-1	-	TGTGCCACCAGTGACCCGGGAGAGACCCAGTACTTC	CATSDPGETQYF
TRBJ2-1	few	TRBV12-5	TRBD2	TGTGCTAGTGGTCCGGGACTAGTCAATGAGCAGTTCTTC	CASGPGLVNEQFF
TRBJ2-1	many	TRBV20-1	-	TGCAGTGCTACCTCGGGAAGCGGCTATTACAATGAGCAGTTCTTC	CSATSGSGYYNEQFF
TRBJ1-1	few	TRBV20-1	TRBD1	TGCAGTGCTAGAGATAGGGCAGGGGGGATTGGCACTGAAGCTTTCTTT	CSARDRAGGIGTEAFF
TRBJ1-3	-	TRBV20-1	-	TGCAGTGCTAGGTTTCTGGGAAACACCATATATTTT	CSARFLGNTIYF
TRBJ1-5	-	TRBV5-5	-	TGTGCCAGCAGCTTTCTGGACAGTAGCAATCAGCCCCAGCATTTT	CASSFLDSSNQPQHF
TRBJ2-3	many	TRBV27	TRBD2	TGTGCCAGCACCCCTCGACTAGCGGGACCAGATACGCAGTATTTT	CASTPRLAGPDTQYF
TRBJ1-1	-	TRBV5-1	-	TGCGCCAGCAGCTTATTCGGGGAGGGGGTTTTGAACACTGAAGCTTTCTTT	CASSLFGEGVLNTEAFF
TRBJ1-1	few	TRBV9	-	TGTGCCAGCAGCGTAGATTTTGGGGGTGGGAACACTGAAGCTTTCTTT	CASSVDFGGGNTEAFF
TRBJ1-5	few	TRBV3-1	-	TGTGCCAGCAGCCACGGGACGTCGGGCAATCAGCCCCAGCATTTT	CASSHGTSGNQPQHF
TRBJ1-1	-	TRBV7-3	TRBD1	TGTGCCAGCAGCGACCCGGACAGGGCGTCTGAAGCTTTCTTT	CASSDPDRASEAFF
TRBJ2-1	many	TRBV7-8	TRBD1	TGTGCCAGCAGTCCACGTGACAGGGGTAATGTGCGGGAGCAGTTCTTC	CASSPRDRGNVREQFF
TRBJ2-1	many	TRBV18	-	TGTGCCAGCTCACCGGCAGAGCCAATGAAGGGGCAGTTCTTC	CASSPAEPMKGQFF
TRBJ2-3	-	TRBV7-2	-	TGTGCCAGCAGATACGCTACAGATACGCAGTATTTT	CASRYATDTQYF
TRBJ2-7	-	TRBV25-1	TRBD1	TGTGCCAGCAGTGAGTGGACAGGGGCCTACGAGCAGTACTTC	CASSEWTGAYEQYF
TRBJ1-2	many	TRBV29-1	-	TGCAGCGTTGTAGGGGTACAGGGAGCCTTGTCCTATGGCTACACCTTC	CSVVGVQGALSYGYTF
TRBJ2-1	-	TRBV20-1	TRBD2	TGCAGTGCTAGAGTCTTGACTAGCGGGAGTCGGGAGCAGTTCTTC	CSARVLTSGSREQFF
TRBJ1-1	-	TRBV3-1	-	TGTGCCAGCAGCAAACCCCCCCCTATGAACACTGAAGCTTTCTTT	CASSKPPPMNTEAFF
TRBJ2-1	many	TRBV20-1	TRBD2	TGCAGTGCTAGAGATCCCCAGCGGGACGGCAATGAGCAGTTCTTC	CSARDPQRDGNEQFF
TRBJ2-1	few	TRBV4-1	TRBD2	TGCGCCAGCAGCTATCCGGGACTAGCGGGAGATAAGCAGTTCTTC	CASSYPGLAGDKQFF
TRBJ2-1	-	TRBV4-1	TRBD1	TGCGCCAGCAGCCAAGAGGGACAGGGGGCGAGAAATGAGCAGTTCTTC	CASSQEGQGARNEQFF
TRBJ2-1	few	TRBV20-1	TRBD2	TGCAGTGCTAGAGTCCCCGGGGGGGGATTGACTACGGAGCAGTTCTTC	CSARVPGGGLTTEQFF
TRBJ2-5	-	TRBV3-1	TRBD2	TGTGCCAGCAGCAGCATCCGGGCTAGCGGGAGTAGGGAGACCCAGTACTTC	CASSSIRASGSRETQYF
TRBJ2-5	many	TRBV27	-	TGTGCCAGCAGTTTGGGCAAACAAGAGACCCAGTACTTC	CASSLGKQETQYF
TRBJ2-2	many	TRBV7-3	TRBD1	TGTGCCAGCAGCTTAAACCGGGACAGGAAAACCGGGGAGCTGTTTTTT	CASSLNRDRKTGELFF
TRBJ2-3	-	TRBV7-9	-	TGTGCCAGCAGCTGGCTGGGCGGGAGCACAGATACGCAGTATTTT	CASSWLGGSTDTQYF
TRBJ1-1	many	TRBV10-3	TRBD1	TGTGCCATCAGTGAACAGGGGATGATCGGCACTGAAGCTTTCTTT	CAISEQGMIGTEAFF
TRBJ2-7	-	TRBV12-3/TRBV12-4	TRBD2	TGTGCCAGCGCGGGAGTCGAGCAGTACTTC	CASAGVEQYF
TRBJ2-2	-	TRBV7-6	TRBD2	TGTGCCAGCAGCTTCTCCGGGACTAGCGGCAACACCGGGGAGCTGTTTTTT	CASSFSGTSGNTGELFF
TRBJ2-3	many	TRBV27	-	TGTGCCAGCAGTTTACCTAGCACAGATACGCAGTATTTT	CASSLPSTDTQYF
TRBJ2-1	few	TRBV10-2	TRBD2	TGCGCCAGCAGAAGAACAGGGACTAGCGGTACCTACAATGAGCAGTTCTTC	CASRRTGTSGTYNEQFF